This TCR beta chain is drawn from a study of shared clonotypes between healthy human individuals. Findings and limits, study-wide: Rarefaction curves obtained for sorted subsets showed sequencing incomplete despite large depth.

The method was immunoSEQ multiplex PCR; TCRdb's version includes in-frame clones alone and lacks a portion of them. This sample has around 2,000,000 clones, with 85% to 95% found just once. A word on this clone: As yet, its antigen is unknown.

Source material: naive CD4+ T cells sorted from blood. Subset here: CD45RA+ positively selected. This clonotype was sampled from a young man in good health.

The CDR3 bases are TGTGCCAGCTCACCACCGGAAACTAGCGGGGTCACCGGGGAGCTGTTTTTT. Protein sequence: CASSPPETSGVTGELFF. The genes are TRBV18 and TRBJ2-2; TRBD2 matches 10 bases. V gave up 0 bases and J gave up 4 bases; unmatched junction bases: 5. Germline CDR1 reads KGHSH; CDR2 reads LQKENI. The CDR3 extends over 17 amino acids.